This T cell receptor beta chain originates from a study of T cell responses to AZD1222 COVID-19 vaccine. For the study at large: Researchers grouped second doses given at about 4 or about 12 weeks into one pool.

Study findings and constraints: Repertoire collection took place solely once the T cell response had peaked. The number of AZD1222 recipients seropositive at baseline was only five to seven.

The CDR3 extends over 13 amino acids. With 0 bases removed from V and 5 bases from J, the gap between germline ends came to 7 bases. In germline, CDR1 is MNHEY, CDR2 SVGAGI. Some clones are missing from TCRdb's copy, which holds only in-frame ones; the method was immunoSEQ multiplex PCR. The table lists some 140,000 clones, 85% to 90% of them singletons. Remarks on this clone: Its target is not known. Other DNA sequences in the sample encode the same CDR3.

This specimen was peripheral blood, taken on day 0 of AZD1222 vaccination. This chain joins TRBV6-5 and TRBJ1-1, with D possibly matching TRBD1 (6 bases). The receptor's source is an adult in good health. The CDR3 region has the DNA TGTGCCAGCAGTTACTCGAGGGGGACTGAAGCTTTCTTT. It encodes CASSYSRGTEAFF.